A single sample gave rise to the 20 T cell receptor beta chains below, sequenced in a study of somatic mutations in cytotoxic T cells in rheumatoid arthritis (TCRdb year 2017). The library was prepared using the immunoSEQ multiplex PCR assay. TCRdb limited this immuneACCESS table to in-frame rearrangements with V and J called. A share of clones is missing; checked studies link under half to unresolved V genes, and the rest is unexplained. A total of around 19,000 clones appear in this sample, about four fifths of them only once. The ten most abundant clones make up over 13% of the sample. Sample: CD8+ T cells sorted from blood. Receptors originate from an adult with rheumatoid arthritis.

This rearrangement joins TRBV13 to TRBJ2-2; D is possibly TRBD1 (5 bases). This CDR3 region has 13 residues. In germline, CDR1 is PRHDT, CDR2 FYEKMQ (reference sequence). V dropped 1 base and J dropped 6 bases, with 6 bases sitting between them. CDR3 nucleotides: TGTGCCAGCAGCTTAGAAGGGGCCGGGGAGCTGTTTTTT. It encodes CASSLEGAGELFF. Full variable domain (outside the CDR3, taken from reference TRBV13 and TRBJ2-2): AAGVIQSPRHLIKEKRETATLKCYPIPRHDTVYWYQQGPGQDPQFLISFYEKMQSDKGSIPDRFSAQQFSDYHSELNMSSLELGDSALYFCASSLEGAGELFFGEGSRLTVL.

The J gene is TRBJ2-3, the V gene TRBV27, with 7 bases that match TRBD2. The CDR3 runs to 14 residues. Germline CDR1 is MNHEY and CDR2 is SMNVEV (reference sequence). J was trimmed by 6 bases and V by 5 bases; bases with no gene match: 8. In nucleotides, the CDR3 is TGTGCCAGCAGTCCCCGGTGGGGGGGGGATACGCAGTATTTT. Its translation: CASSPRWGGDTQYF.

CDR3 sequence reads: CASSPWTSGSRTNEQFF. CDR3 nucleotide sequence: TGTGCCAGCAGTCCTTGGACTAGCGGGAGTAGGACGAATGAGCAGTTCTTC. The chain links TRBV27 to TRBJ2-1; 13 positions agree with TRBD2. V lost 5 bases, J lost 7 bases, and 11 bases stayed unmatched. CDR1 and CDR2 from the germline V gene are MNHEY and SMNVEV (reference sequence). The CDR3 sequence is 17 residues long.

V is TRBV5-5 and J is TRBJ1-1; no reliable D call. CDR3 length: 13 amino acids. Trimming left V 0 bases short and J 2 bases short, with 5 bases between. From germline, CDR1 is SGHKS and CDR2 YYEKEE (reference sequence). The CDR3 coding sequence is TGTGCCAGCAGCTTGGACATAAACACTGAAGCTTTCTTT. Translation: CASSLDINTEAFF.

In this sample, this clone turned up a few times. The rearrangement uses TRBV5-1 and TRBJ2-1; 9 bases are a match to TRBD2. Germline V gene sequence: CDR1 SGHRS, CDR2 YFSETQ. V shed 2 bases and J 9 bases; nucleotides not matched to a gene: 9. CDR3 length: 15 residues. In nucleotides, the CDR3 is TGCGCCAGCAGCTTTAAAATAGCGGGAGTTTCTGAGCAGTTCTTC. Translation gives CASSFKIAGVSEQFF.

This chain joins TRBV19 and TRBJ2-1; D call uncertain. Germline V gene lookup returns CDR1 LNHDA and CDR2 SQIVND (reference sequence). This CDR3 is 14 amino acids long. Trimming pared 4 bases from V and 4 bases from J, leaving 11 bases between. The CDR3 reads CASSSVDPYNEQFF. The CDR3 region has the DNA TGTGCCAGTAGTAGTGTCGACCCATACAATGAGCAGTTCTTC.

The rearrangement joins TRBV27 to TRBJ2-1; TRBD1 aligns across 7 bases. CDR3 length equals 15 residues. Germline V gene sequence: CDR1 MNHEY, CDR2 SMNVEV (reference sequence). The junction had 4 bases not matched to a gene; V was cut back by 2 bases and J by 3 bases. CDR3 in amino acids: CASSLRGLLYNEQFF. The CDR3 DNA follows: TGTGCCAGCAGTTTAAGGGGGCTCCTCTACAATGAGCAGTTCTTC.

The chain recombines TRBV28 with TRBJ1-6, with a weak D call TRBD1 (6 bases). Germline CDR1 MDHEN, CDR2 SYDVKM. V was clipped by 6 bases and J by 9 bases, with 24 bases between them. This CDR3 contains 17 residues. CDR3 coding DNA: TGTGCCAGCAGCCGAACCCGCTCAGGGGAAGGTTCTTCACCCCTCCACTTT. Amino acids: CASSRTRSGEGSSPLHF.

This clone was found a few times. The V gene is TRBV2, the J gene TRBJ2-2; D gene ambiguous. Trimming shortened V by 1 base and J by 1 base, and 7 bases separated the two germline ends. CDR1 and CDR2 from the germline V gene are SNHLY and FYNNEI. The CDR3 consists of 15 residues. Here the CDR3 reads CASSEVWRNTGELFF. The DNA for the CDR3 is TGTGCCAGCAGTGAAGTCTGGAGGAACACCGGGGAGCTGTTTTTT.

V and J are TRBV18 and TRBJ2-1; TRBD2 agrees at 10 bases. CDR1 is KGHSH, CDR2 LQKENI, per germline. This CDR3 spans 16 amino acids. Trimming at V came to 1 base and at J to 5 bases, leaving 5 bases not matched to a gene. The DNA of the CDR3 is TGTGCCAGCTCACCACTTGCTAGCGGGAGAAACAATGAGCAGTTCTTC. Residues: CASSPLASGRNNEQFF.

This clone was seen once. The chain combines TRBV7-8 with TRBJ2-2, with D uncertain. Germline values: CDR1 SGHVS, CDR2 FQNEAQ. The V end was cut by 7 bases, the J end by 0 bases, with 15 bases between. CDR3 length equals 16 residues. CDR3 sequence (DNA): TGTGCCAGCACCCCAGTCCCGTCAACGAACACCGGGGAGCTGTTTTTT. Translated: CASTPVPSTNTGELFF.

The rearrangement joins TRBV30 to TRBJ1-2; D is unresolved. Looked up from germline, CDR1 is GTSNPN and CDR2 is SVGIG (reference sequence). The CDR3 is 15 amino acids. Trimming stripped 0 bases from V and 2 bases from J, with 13 bases between. Here the CDR3 DNA reads TGTGCCTGGAGTGTACTCAACACCGAGAACTATGGCTACACCTTC. This encodes CAWSVLNTENYGYTF.

In the case of this clone: Other DNA sequences within the sample encode an identical CDR3. The chain couples TRBV9 to TRBJ2-5; TRBD2 aligns across 7 bases. The J segment lost 5 bases and the V segment lost 0 bases, leaving 7 bases of the junction unmatched. Germline assignment: CDR1 SGDLS and CDR2 YYNGEE. CDR3 length equals 15 residues. DNA of the CDR3: TGTGCCAGCAGCGTAGGTCTAGCGGATGGGGAGACCCAGTACTTC. Translating it yields CASSVGLADGETQYF. Full variable domain (rest looked up from reference TRBV9 and TRBJ2-5): DSGVTQTPKHLITATGQRVTLRCSPRSGDLSVYWYQQSLDQGLQFLIQYYNGEERAKGNILERFSAQQFPDLHSELNLSSLELGDSALYFCASSVGLADGETQYFGPGTRLLVL.

Here the CDR3 DNA reads TGTGCCAGCAGCGTAGAGGGGGGGAACACCGGGGAGCTGTTTTTT. Translation gives CASSVEGGNTGELFF. The chain uses TRBV9 and TRBJ2-2; perhaps D is TRBD1 or TRBD2 (6 bases each). Trimming pared 0 bases from V and 1 base from J, leaving 7 bases between. Germline V gives CDR1 SGDLS, CDR2 YYNGEE. The CDR3 spans 15 residues. The full variable domain, its missing parts supplied by reference TRBV9 and TRBJ2-2, is DSGVTQTPKHLITATGQRVTLRCSPRSGDLSVYWYQQSLDQGLQFLIQYYNGEERAKGNILERFSAQQFPDLHSELNLSSLELGDSALYFCASSVEGGNTGELFFGEGSRLTVL.

The V and J genes are TRBV4-1 and TRBJ1-2, with unresolved D. The ends were cut back, 2 bases at V and 8 bases at J, with 12 bases in the middle. Per the germline V gene, CDR1 is MGHRA and CDR2 is YSYEKL. The CDR3 length is 13 residues. Here the CDR3 reads CASSQSPRPGYTF. The DNA of the CDR3 is TGCGCCAGCAGCCAAAGCCCCCGTCCAGGCTACACCTTC.

A single count supports this clone. The chain has TRBV2 and TRBJ1-5; no firm D call. Germline CDR1 is SNHLY and CDR2 is FYNNEI. The V and J ends lost 5 bases and 2 bases respectively, with 4 bases between them. The CDR3 has 12 amino acids. The CDR3 coding sequence is TGTGCCAGCAGTAAGGGCAATCAGCCCCAGCATTTT. It translates to CASSKGNQPQHF.

The chain links TRBV10-1 to TRBJ2-7; D uncertain. The germline V gene has CDR1 WNHNN and CDR2 SYGVQD (reference sequence). The ends were cut back, 3 bases at V and 5 bases at J, with 8 bases in the middle. The CDR3 spans 12 residues. The CDR3 is CASSEEGDEQYV. CDR3 nucleotides: TGCGCCAGCAGTGAAGAAGGCGACGAGCAGTACGTC.

This clone was seen a few times. This chain links TRBV9 with TRBJ1-1; 8 nucleotides agree with TRBD1. There are 10 residues in the CDR3. V shed 7 bases and J 14 bases; nucleotides not matched to a gene: 7. Germline values: CDR1 SGDLS, CDR2 YYNGEE. In DNA form, the CDR3 reads TGTGCCAGCTCGAGGGACAGGCGGTTCTTT. It encodes CASSRDRRFF.

The chain is built from TRBV14 and TRBJ1-2; no firm D call. Germline V CDR1 and CDR2: SGHDN, FVKESK. The CDR3 is 13 residues long. V was shortened by 5 bases and J by 4 bases, with 11 bases between the two germline ends. CDR3 amino acids: CASSDRPGYGYTF. CDR3 bases: TGTGCCAGCAGCGACCGACCAGGCTATGGCTACACCTTC.

The chain employs TRBV9 and TRBJ2-6; 8 positions match TRBD1. This CDR3 has 14 residues. In germline, CDR1 is SGDLS, CDR2 YYNGEE. V was pared by 2 bases and J by 15 bases, with 10 bases of the junction left unmatched. CDR3 nucleotide sequence: TGTGCCAGCAGCGTCGGACAGGGTGGAGAGGACCTGACTTTC. Protein sequence: CASSVGQGGEDLTF.